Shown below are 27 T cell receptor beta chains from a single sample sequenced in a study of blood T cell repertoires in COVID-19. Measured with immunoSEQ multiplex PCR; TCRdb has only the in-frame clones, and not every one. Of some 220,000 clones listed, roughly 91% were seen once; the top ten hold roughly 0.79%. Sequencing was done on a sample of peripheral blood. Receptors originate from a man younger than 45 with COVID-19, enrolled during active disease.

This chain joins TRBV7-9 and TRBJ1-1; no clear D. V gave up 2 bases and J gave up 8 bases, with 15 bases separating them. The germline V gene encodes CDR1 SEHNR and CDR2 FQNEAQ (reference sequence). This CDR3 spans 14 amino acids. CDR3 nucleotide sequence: TGTGCCAGCAGCTTATCAGTCGGGGAACGCGAAGCTTTCTTT. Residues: CASSLSVGEREAFF. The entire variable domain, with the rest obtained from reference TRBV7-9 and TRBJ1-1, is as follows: DTGVSQNPRHKITKRGQNVTFRCDPISEHNRLYWYRQTLGQGPEFLTYFQNEAQLEKSRLLSDRFSAERPKGSFSTLEIQRTEQGDSAMYLCASSLSVGEREAFFGQGTRLTVV.

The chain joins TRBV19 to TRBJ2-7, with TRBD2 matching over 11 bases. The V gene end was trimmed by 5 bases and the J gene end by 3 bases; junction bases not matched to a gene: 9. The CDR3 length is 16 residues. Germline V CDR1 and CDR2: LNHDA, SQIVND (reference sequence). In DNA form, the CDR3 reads TGTGCCAGTAGTCCCAACTTAGCGGGGGGGAGCTACGAGCAGTACTTC. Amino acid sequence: CASSPNLAGGSYEQYF.

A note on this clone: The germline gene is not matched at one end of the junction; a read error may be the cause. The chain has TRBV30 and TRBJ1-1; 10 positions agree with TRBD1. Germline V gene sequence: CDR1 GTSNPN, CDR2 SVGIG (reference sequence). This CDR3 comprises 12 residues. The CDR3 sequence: CAWNLGTGVGIF. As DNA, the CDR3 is TGTGCCTGGAATTTGGGGACAGGGGTTGGGATCTTT.

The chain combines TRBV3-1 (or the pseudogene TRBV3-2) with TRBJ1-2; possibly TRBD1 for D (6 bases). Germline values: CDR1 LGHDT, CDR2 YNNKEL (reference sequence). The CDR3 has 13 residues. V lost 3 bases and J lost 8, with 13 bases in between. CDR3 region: CASSQPPTGGYTF. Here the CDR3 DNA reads TGTGCCAGCAGCCAGCCCCCTACAGGGGGCTACACCTTC.

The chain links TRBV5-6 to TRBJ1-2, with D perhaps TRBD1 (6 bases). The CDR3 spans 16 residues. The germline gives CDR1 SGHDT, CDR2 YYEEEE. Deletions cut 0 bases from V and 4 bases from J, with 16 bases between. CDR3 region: CASSLEGRGASYGYTF. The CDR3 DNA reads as TGTGCCAGCAGCTTGGAGGGTCGGGGGGCAAGCTATGGCTACACCTTC. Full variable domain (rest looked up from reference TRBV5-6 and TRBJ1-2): DAGVTQSPTHLIKTRGQQVTLRCSPKSGHDTVSWYQQALGQGPQFIFQYYEEEERQRGNFPDRFSGHQFPNYSSELNVNALLLGDSALYLCASSLEGRGASYGYTFGSGTRLTVV.

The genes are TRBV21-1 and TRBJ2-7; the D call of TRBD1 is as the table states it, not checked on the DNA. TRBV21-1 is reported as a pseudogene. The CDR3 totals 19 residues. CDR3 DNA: TGTGCCAGCAGCAATAGGGGTGAGGGGACAGGGGGGCCGTTCTACGAGCAGTACTTC. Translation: CASSNRGEGTGGPFYEQYF.

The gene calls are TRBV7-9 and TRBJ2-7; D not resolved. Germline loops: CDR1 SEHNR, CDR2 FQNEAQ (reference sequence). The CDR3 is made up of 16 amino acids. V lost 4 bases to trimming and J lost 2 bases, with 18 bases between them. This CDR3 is CASSSSISGNTYEQYF. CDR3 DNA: TGTGCCAGCAGCTCATCCATATCAGGAAACACCTACGAGCAGTACTTC.

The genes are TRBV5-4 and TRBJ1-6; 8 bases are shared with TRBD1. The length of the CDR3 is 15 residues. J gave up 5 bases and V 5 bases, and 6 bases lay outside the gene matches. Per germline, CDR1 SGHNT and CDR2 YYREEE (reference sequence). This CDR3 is CASSHGGQDNSPLHF. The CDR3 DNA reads TGTGCCAGCAGTCACGGGGGACAGGATAATTCACCCCTCCACTTT.

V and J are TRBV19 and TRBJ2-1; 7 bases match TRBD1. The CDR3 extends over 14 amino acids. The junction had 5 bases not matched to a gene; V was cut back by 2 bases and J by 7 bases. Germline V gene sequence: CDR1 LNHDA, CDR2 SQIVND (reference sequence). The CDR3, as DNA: TGTGCCAGTAGTATAACAGGGGTAGTGAATGAGCAGTTCTTC. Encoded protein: CASSITGVVNEQFF.

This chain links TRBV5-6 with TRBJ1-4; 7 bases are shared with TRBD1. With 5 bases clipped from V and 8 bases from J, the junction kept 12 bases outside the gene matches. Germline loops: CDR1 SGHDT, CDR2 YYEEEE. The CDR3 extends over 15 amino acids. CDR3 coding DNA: TGTGCCAGCAGTTCCTCCGACAGGGTATCGGAAAAACTGTTTTTT. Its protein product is CASSSSDRVSEKLFF.

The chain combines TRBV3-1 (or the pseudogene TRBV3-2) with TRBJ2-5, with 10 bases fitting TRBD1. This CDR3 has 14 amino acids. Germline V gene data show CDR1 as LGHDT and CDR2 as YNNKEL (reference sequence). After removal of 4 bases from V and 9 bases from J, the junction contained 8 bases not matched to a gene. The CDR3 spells CASSPWDRGQAQYF. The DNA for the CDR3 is TGTGCCAGCAGCCCGTGGGACAGGGGTCAGGCCCAGTACTTC.

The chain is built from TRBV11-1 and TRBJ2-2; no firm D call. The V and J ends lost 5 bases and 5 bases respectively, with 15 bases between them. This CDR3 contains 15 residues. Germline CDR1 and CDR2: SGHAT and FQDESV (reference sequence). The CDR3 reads CASSPRVAGTGELFF. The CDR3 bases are TGTGCCAGCAGCCCCCGGGTAGCTGGAACCGGGGAGCTGTTTTTT.

As DNA, the CDR3 is TGTGCCACCAAGGGGTCTAACTATAATTCACCCCTCCACTTT. Translated, it gives CATKGSNYNSPLHF. This rearrangement joins TRBV6-5 to TRBJ1-6; perhaps TRBD1 as D (5 bases). This CDR3 region has 14 residues. CDR1 and CDR2 (germline): MNHEY, SVGAGI. V was clipped by 10 bases and J by 3 bases, with 13 bases between them.

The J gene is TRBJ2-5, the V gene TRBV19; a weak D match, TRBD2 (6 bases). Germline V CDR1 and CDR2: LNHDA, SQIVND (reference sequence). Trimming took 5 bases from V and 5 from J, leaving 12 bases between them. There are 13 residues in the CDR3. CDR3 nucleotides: TGTGCCAGTAGTCCGGCTAGCGTCGAGACCCAGTACTTC. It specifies CASSPASVETQYF.

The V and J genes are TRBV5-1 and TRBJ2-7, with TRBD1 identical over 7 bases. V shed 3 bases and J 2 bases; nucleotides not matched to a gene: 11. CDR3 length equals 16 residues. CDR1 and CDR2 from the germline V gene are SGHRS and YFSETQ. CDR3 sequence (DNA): TGCGCCAGCAGCTCACCCTCCGGGACAGCGGCCTACGAGCAGTACTTC. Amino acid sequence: CASSSPSGTAAYEQYF. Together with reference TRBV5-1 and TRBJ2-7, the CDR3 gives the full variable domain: KAGVTQTPRYLIKTRGQQVTLSCSPISGHRSVSWYQQTPGQGLQFLFEYFSETQRNKGNFPGRFSGRQFSNSRSEMNVSTLELGDSALYLCASSSPSGTAAYEQYFGPGTRLTVT.

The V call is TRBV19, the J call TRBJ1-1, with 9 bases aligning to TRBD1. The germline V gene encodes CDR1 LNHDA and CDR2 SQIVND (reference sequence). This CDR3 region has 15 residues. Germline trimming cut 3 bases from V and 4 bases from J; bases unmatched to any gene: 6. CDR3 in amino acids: CASSMREQGATEAFF. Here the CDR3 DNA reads TGTGCCAGTAGTATGAGAGAACAGGGGGCCACTGAAGCTTTCTTT.

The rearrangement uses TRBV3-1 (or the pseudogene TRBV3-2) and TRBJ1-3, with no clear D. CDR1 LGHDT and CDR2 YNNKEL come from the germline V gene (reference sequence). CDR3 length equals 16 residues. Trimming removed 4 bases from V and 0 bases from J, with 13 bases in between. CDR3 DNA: TGTGCCAGCAGCCGCGGGGAGGATTTCTCTGGAAACACCATATATTTT. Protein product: CASSRGEDFSGNTIYF.

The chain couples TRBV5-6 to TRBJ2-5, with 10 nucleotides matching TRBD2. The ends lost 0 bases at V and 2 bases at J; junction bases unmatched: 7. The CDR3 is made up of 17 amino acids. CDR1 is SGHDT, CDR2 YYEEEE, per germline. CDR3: CASSLGLAGGLQETQYF. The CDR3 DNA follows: TGTGCCAGCAGCTTGGGACTAGCGGGTGGACTGCAAGAGACCCAGTACTTC.

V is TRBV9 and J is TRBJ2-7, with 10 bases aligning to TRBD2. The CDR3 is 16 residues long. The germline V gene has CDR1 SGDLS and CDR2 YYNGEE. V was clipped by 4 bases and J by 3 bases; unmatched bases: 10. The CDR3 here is CASSPNIAGGNYEQYF. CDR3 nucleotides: TGTGCCAGCAGCCCGAACATAGCGGGGGGAAACTACGAGCAGTACTTC.

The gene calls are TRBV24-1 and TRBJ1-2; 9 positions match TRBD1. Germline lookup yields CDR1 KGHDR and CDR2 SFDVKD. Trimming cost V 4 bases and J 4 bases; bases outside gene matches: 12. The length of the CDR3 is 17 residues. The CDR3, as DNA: TGTGCCACCAGTGACCCAGCGGGGGACAGGGAAGTCTATGGCTACACCTTC. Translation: CATSDPAGDREVYGYTF.

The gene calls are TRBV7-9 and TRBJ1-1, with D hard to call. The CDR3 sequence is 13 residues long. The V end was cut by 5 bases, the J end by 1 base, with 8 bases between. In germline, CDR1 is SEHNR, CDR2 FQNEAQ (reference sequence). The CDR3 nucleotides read TGTGCCAGCAGCGGCGGGGAGAACACTGAAGCTTTCTTT. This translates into CASSGGENTEAFF.

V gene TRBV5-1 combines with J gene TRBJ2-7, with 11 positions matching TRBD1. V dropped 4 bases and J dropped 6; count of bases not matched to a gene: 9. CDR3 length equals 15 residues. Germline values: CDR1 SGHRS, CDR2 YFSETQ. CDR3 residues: CASSPGGTGGVEQYF. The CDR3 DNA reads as TGCGCCAGCAGCCCCGGAGGGACAGGGGGGGTCGAGCAGTACTTC.

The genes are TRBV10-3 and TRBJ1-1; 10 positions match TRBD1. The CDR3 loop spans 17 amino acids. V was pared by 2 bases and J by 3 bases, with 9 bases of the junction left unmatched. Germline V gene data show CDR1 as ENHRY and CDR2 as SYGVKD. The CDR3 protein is CAISEAYDRGPDTEAFF. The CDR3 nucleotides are TGTGCCATCAGTGAGGCGTACGACAGGGGGCCGGACACTGAAGCTTTCTTT.

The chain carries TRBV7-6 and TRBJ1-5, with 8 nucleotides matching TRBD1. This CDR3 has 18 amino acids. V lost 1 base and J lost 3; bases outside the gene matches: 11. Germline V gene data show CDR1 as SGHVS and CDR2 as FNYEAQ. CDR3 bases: TGTGCCAGCAGCTTAGGGACAGGGAATTCTGGGTTCAATCAGCCCCAGCATTTT. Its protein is CASSLGTGNSGFNQPQHF.

The CDR3: CASSVGLRETQYF. The CDR3 DNA sequence: TGTGCCAGCAGCGTAGGGTTGAGAGAGACCCAGTACTTC. The gene calls are TRBV9 and TRBJ2-5; D gene unclear. With 0 bases removed from V and 4 bases from J, the gap between germline ends came to 7 bases. Germline-derived CDR1 and CDR2 are SGDLS and YYNGEE. This CDR3 contains 13 residues.

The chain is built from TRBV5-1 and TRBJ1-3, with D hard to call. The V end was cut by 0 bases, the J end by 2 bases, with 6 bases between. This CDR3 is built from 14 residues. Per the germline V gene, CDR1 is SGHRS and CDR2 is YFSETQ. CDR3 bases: TGCGCCAGCAGCTTGGAACAAGCTGGAAACACCATATATTTT. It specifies CASSLEQAGNTIYF.

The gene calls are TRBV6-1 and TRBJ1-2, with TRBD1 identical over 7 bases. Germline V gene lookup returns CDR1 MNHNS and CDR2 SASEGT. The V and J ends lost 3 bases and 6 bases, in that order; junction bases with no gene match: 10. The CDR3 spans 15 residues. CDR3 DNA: TGTGCCAGCAGTGAGCCCCGGGACAGATTAAATGGCTACACCTTC. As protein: CASSEPRDRLNGYTF.